The next 27 T cell receptor beta chains were all read from a single sample in a study of CD8 T cells in ankylosing spondylitis. TCRdb re-called the 5' RACE reads through MiXCR, storing one row per CDR3 protein. This repertoire shows some 240,000 distinct CDR3 sequences, 8% to 9.5% found once; its top ten account for under 7.5%. The material sequenced was blood, either unsorted or a sorted T cell fraction (not recorded which). Source of these receptors: a male donor with ankylosing spondylitis or in good health (not recorded which).

This clonotype was detected only once. The chain joins TRBV27 to TRBJ2-7, with 7 bases that match TRBD1. The CDR3 has 14 amino acids. The V segment lost 6 bases and the J segment 6 bases; nucleotides outside the gene matches: 11. Germline V gene data show CDR1 as MNHEY and CDR2 as SMNVEV (reference sequence). The CDR3 nucleotides are TGTGCCAGCAGCCTAGGACAGGCTACATCCGAGCAGTACTTC. This encodes CASSLGQATSEQYF.

This sequence joins TRBV7-3 and TRBJ2-7; 9 bases map to TRBD1. CDR1 and CDR2 (germline): SGHTA, FQGTGA. V was clipped by 5 bases and J by 5 bases; unmatched bases: 7. The CDR3 has 14 amino acids. The CDR3 coding sequence is TGTGCCAGCAGCCAAACAGGGGGCATCGACGAGCAGTACTTC. Translating gives CASSQTGGIDEQYF.

This clonotype was observed a handful of times. The chain couples TRBV7-2 to TRBJ2-5; 8 bases align to TRBD1. This CDR3 region has 12 residues. The V gene end was trimmed by 5 bases and the J gene end by 7 bases; junction bases not matched to a gene: 3. CDR1 is SGHTA and CDR2 is FQGNSA in the germline V gene. This CDR3 reads CASSPGGRTQYF. CDR3 coding DNA: TGTGCCAGCAGCCCAGGGGGCAGGACCCAGTACTTC.

This clonotype was seen ten or more times. V is TRBV6-1 and J is TRBJ2-3; 8 bases fit TRBD2. This CDR3 spans 16 amino acids. Per the germline V gene, CDR1 is MNHNS and CDR2 is SASEGT. V shed 1 base, J shed 4 bases, and the junction held 7 bases outside the gene matches. CDR3 nucleotides: TGTGCCAGCAGTGAAGGAGCGGGAGCAGGCTCAGATACGCAGTATTTT. This gives the protein CASSEGAGAGSDTQYF.

Ten or more counts support this clonotype. V and J are TRBV29-1 and TRBJ2-1; TRBD1 aligns across 11 bases. Germline-derived CDR1 and CDR2 are SQVTM and ANQGSEA. The CDR3 covers 14 residues. V lost 7 bases and J lost 4; bases outside the gene matches: 6. This CDR3 is CSAVGTGGYNEQFF. The CDR3 bases are TGCAGCGCCGTGGGGACAGGGGGATACAATGAGCAGTTCTTC.

This clonotype was observed at least ten times. The chain joins TRBV7-2 to TRBJ1-1; D is possibly TRBD1 (6 bases). The CDR3 sequence is 14 residues long. Trimming shortened V by 4 bases and J by 5 bases, and 14 bases separated the two germline ends. The germline V gene encodes CDR1 SGHTA and CDR2 FQGNSA. In DNA form, the CDR3 reads TGTGCCAGCAGCTCGGGGGGGGGGCGGACTGAAGCTTTCTTT. Protein sequence: CASSSGGGRTEAFF. The full variable domain, completed using reference TRBV7-2 and TRBJ1-1, is GAGVSQSPSNKVTEKGKDVELRCDPISGHTALYWYRQSLGQGLEFLIYFQGNSAPDKSGLPSDRFSAERTGGSVSTLTIQRTQQEDSAVYLCASSSGGGRTEAFFGQGTRLTVV.

The table lists this clonotype with a few counts. The rearrangement joins TRBV20-1 to TRBJ2-7; 9 bases match TRBD2. V was pared by 8 bases and J by 0 bases, with 8 bases of the junction left unmatched. The CDR3 is made up of 14 amino acids. Germline V gives CDR1 DFQATT, CDR2 SNEGSKA (reference sequence). CDR3 sequence (DNA): TGCAGTACTGCCGGGACTAGCTTCTCCTACGAGCAGTACTTC. It yields the protein CSTAGTSFSYEQYF.

This clonotype was seen a handful of times. V is TRBV7-2 and J is TRBJ1-2; unclear D gene. The V gene's germline CDR1 is SGHTA and CDR2 FQGNSA. V lost 5 bases and J lost 4, with 11 bases in between. CDR3 length equals 13 residues. Here the CDR3 reads CASSLVRSYGYTF. DNA of the CDR3: TGTGCCAGCAGCCTGGTCAGGAGCTATGGCTACACCTTC.

This clonotype was picked up one time. A much bigger clone sits one base away, suggesting this may be a read error. The chain combines TRBV7-2 with TRBJ2-1, with D uncertain. V lost 2 bases to trimming and J lost 8 bases, with 10 bases between them. The germline V gene has CDR1 SGHTA and CDR2 FQGNSA. The CDR3 totals 13 residues. This CDR3 reads CASSLRLEDEQFF. CDR3 nucleotides: TGTGCCAGCAGCTTAAGGCTAGAGGATGAGCAGTTCTTC. The whole variable domain, remainder taken from reference TRBV7-2 and TRBJ2-1, is GAGVSQSPSNKVTEKGKDVELRCDPISGHTALYWYRQSLGQGLEFLIYFQGNSAPDKSGLPSDRFSAERTGGSVSTLTIQRTQQEDSAVYLCASSLRLEDEQFFGPGTRLTVL.

The chain couples TRBV6-2 or TRBV6-3 to TRBJ2-1; D uncertain. The CDR3 has 14 residues. V gave up 7 bases and J gave up 1 base, with 11 bases separating them. Germline CDR1 MNHEY, CDR2 SVGEGT. The CDR3 DNA reads as TGTGCCAGCACATTGGCAGAATCCTACAATGAGCAGTTCTTC. Translating it yields CASTLAESYNEQFF.

This clonotype was observed a few times. This chain uses TRBV30 with TRBJ2-7, with no clear D. Trimming removed 3 bases at V and 1 base at J, with 16 bases between. Germline lookup yields CDR1 GTSNPN and CDR2 SVGIG (reference sequence). This CDR3 is built from 15 residues. The CDR3 protein is CAWSDPQKWSYEQYF. In nucleotides, the CDR3 is TGTGCCTGGAGCGACCCCCAGAAGTGGTCCTACGAGCAGTACTTC. Full variable domain (remainder filled in from reference TRBV30 and TRBJ2-7): SQTIHQWPATLVQPVGSPLSLECTVEGTSNPNLYWYRQAAGRGLQLLFYSVGIGQISSEVPQNLSASRPQDRQFILSSKKLLLSDSGFYLCAWSDPQKWSYEQYFGPGTRLTVT.

This clonotype has a count of ten or more. This chain uses TRBV29-1 with TRBJ2-3; D is unresolved. Looked up from germline, CDR1 is SQVTM and CDR2 is ANQGSEA. The V gene lost 3 bases and the J gene lost 0 bases, with 7 bases spanning the gap. The CDR3 is 13 residues long. The CDR3 DNA is TGCAGCGTTGACTTGGGCAGCACAGATACGCAGTATTTT. It specifies CSVDLGSTDTQYF.

This clonotype appeared many times. The chain combines TRBV19 with TRBJ2-3; D ambiguous. Germline loops: CDR1 LNHDA, CDR2 SQIVND (reference sequence). V shed 5 bases and J shed 6 bases, with 21 bases lying between them. This CDR3 spans 16 amino acids. CDR3 nucleotides: TGTGCCAGTAGTTTACTAAACGGCCTGGGAAGTGATACGCAGTATTTT. This gives the protein CASSLLNGLGSDTQYF.

This clonotype was seen at least ten times. The rearrangement uses TRBV20-1 and TRBJ2-7, with 12 bases that match TRBD2. In germline, CDR1 is DFQATT, CDR2 SNEGSKA (reference sequence). V shed 0 bases and J 6 bases; nucleotides not matched to a gene: 6. The CDR3 runs to 15 residues. CDR3 DNA sequence: TGCAGTGCTAGAGATAAACTAGCGGGGGGATTCGAGCAGTACTTC. This sequence encodes CSARDKLAGGFEQYF.

This clonotype came up a few times. CDR3 nucleotide sequence: TGTGCCAGCAGCTTAGCCCCCCGGGGTGGCTATGGCTACACCTTC. It specifies CASSLAPRGGYGYTF. The J gene is TRBJ1-2, the V gene TRBV7-8; D gene uncertain. The germline V and J ends were trimmed by 0 bases and 4 bases, with 12 bases remaining between them. Per germline, CDR1 SGHVS and CDR2 FQNEAQ. This CDR3 is 15 amino acids long. Full variable domain (remainder filled in from reference TRBV7-8 and TRBJ1-2): GAGVSQSPRYKVAKRGQDVALRCDPISGHVSLFWYQQALGQGPEFLTYFQNEAQLDKSGLPSDRFFAERPEGSVSTLKIQRTQQEDSAVYLCASSLAPRGGYGYTFGSGTRLTVV.

The chain employs TRBV15 and TRBJ1-1; perhaps TRBD1 as D (6 bases). The CDR3 totals 15 residues. The V gene lost 0 bases and the J gene lost 4 bases, with 12 bases spanning the gap. In germline, CDR1 is LNHNV, CDR2 YYDKDF (reference sequence). CDR3 sequence: CATSRDSGGGTEAFF. The CDR3, as DNA: TGTGCCACCAGCAGAGATTCGGGGGGCGGCACTGAAGCTTTCTTT.

This chain links TRBV7-9 with TRBJ1-2, with 10 bases lining up with TRBD1. The V segment lost 5 bases and the J segment 9 bases; nucleotides outside the gene matches: 12. From germline, CDR1 is SEHNR and CDR2 FQNEAQ (reference sequence). This CDR3 has 15 amino acids. DNA of the CDR3: TGTGCCAGCAGCCATCCGGGACAGGGGCTCAAAAGCTACACCTTC. As protein: CASSHPGQGLKSYTF.

This clonotype was picked up many times. This chain links TRBV6-1 with TRBJ2-3, with no clear D. Trimming pared 7 bases from V and 9 bases from J, leaving 11 bases between. The CDR3 is 11 residues long. CDR1 MNHNS and CDR2 SASEGT come from the germline V gene. CDR3 coding DNA: TGTGCCAGCAATGCCCGAGGCACGCAGTATTTT. Amino acid sequence: CASNARGTQYF.

There are many counts of this clonotype. The gene calls are TRBV10-2 and TRBJ2-3, with TRBD1 matching over 7 bases. The CDR3 is made up of 16 amino acids. CDR1 WSHSY and CDR2 SAAADI come from the germline V gene. V lost 2 bases, J lost 0 bases, and 5 bases stayed unmatched. The CDR3 loop is CASSEIPGQSTDTQYF. CDR3 sequence (DNA): TGCGCCAGCAGTGAGATTCCGGGACAGAGCACAGATACGCAGTATTTT.

This clonotype has only a few counts. This chain uses TRBV20-1 with TRBJ2-1; D uncertain. V was cut by 5 bases and J by 4 bases, with 18 bases left in between. The germline V gene encodes CDR1 DFQATT and CDR2 SNEGSKA (reference sequence). The CDR3 covers 15 residues. The CDR3 reads CSAGAGFLGYNEQFF. The CDR3 nucleotides read TGCAGTGCTGGAGCCGGATTTTTGGGGTACAATGAGCAGTTCTTC.

This clonotype has at least ten counts. The gene calls are TRBV12-3 or TRBV12-4 and TRBJ1-4; maybe TRBD1 (6 bases). This CDR3 is built from 12 residues. The ends were cut back, 6 bases at V and 10 bases at J, with 12 bases in the middle. Here the CDR3 DNA reads TGTGCCAGCAGCCGAACCAGGGGAAAACTGTTTTTT. It yields the protein CASSRTRGKLFF.

This clonotype was observed at least ten times. This rearrangement joins TRBV4-3 to TRBJ2-1; D uncertain. CDR3 length: 16 residues. CDR1 is LGHNA, CDR2 YSLEER, per germline. V was clipped by 0 bases and J by 5 bases, with 14 bases between them. The CDR3 nucleotides read TGCGCCAGCAGCCAAGAAGGAATGACCCGGGACAATGAGCAGTTCTTC. The encoded protein is CASSQEGMTRDNEQFF.

This clonotype turned up a few times. The rearrangement links TRBV6-6 to TRBJ1-4; D call uncertain. The CDR3 sequence is 10 residues long. V lost 10 bases and J lost 3, with 3 bases in between. CDR1 MNHNY and CDR2 SVGAGI come from the germline V gene (reference sequence). The CDR3 reads CATSNEKLFF. Here the CDR3 DNA reads TGTGCCACCTCTAATGAAAAACTGTTTTTT.

The chain employs TRBV6-1 and TRBJ2-6; tentatively, D is TRBD1 (6 bases). V lost 3 bases, J lost 4 bases, and 13 bases lay in between. The CDR3 contains 16 residues. The germline V gene has CDR1 MNHNS and CDR2 SASEGT. The CDR3 spells CASSDQGSAGANVLTF. The CDR3 nucleotides are TGTGCCAGCAGTGACCAGGGGTCGGCCGGGGCCAACGTCCTGACTTTC.

This clonotype has a count of ten or more. The rearrangement uses TRBV12-3 or TRBV12-4 and TRBJ2-1, with TRBD2 matching 9 bases. CDR3 length: 17 amino acids. J was trimmed by 1 base and V by 3 bases; bases with no gene match: 7. CDR3 sequence: CASSFSLLAGSYNEQFF. The DNA of the CDR3 is TGTGCCAGCAGTTTTTCCCTGCTAGCGGGATCCTACAATGAGCAGTTCTTC.

This clonotype was seen repeatedly, ten times or more. The chain recombines TRBV9 with TRBJ2-2; D unclear. Germline V gene lookup returns CDR1 SGDLS and CDR2 YYNGEE. The CDR3 consists of 16 residues. Trimming pared 0 bases from V and 2 bases from J, leaving 11 bases between. Written as DNA, the CDR3 is TGTGCCAGCAGCGTAGGGGCCACCGAAAACACCGGGGAGCTGTTTTTT. This sequence encodes CASSVGATENTGELFF.

This clonotype was recorded a few times. The rearrangement uses TRBV9 and TRBJ2-1; possible D gene TRBD1, 6 bases. This CDR3 comprises 11 residues. V was shortened by 4 bases and J by 8 bases, with 7 bases between the two germline ends. Looked up from germline, CDR1 is SGDLS and CDR2 is YYNGEE. The CDR3 is CASSKGDEQFF. As DNA, the CDR3 is TGTGCCAGCAGCAAGGGGGATGAGCAGTTCTTC.